A selection of T cell receptor beta chains follows, all from one sample in a study of T cells in Graves' hyperthyroidism and ophthalmopathy. TCRdb processed the multiplex PCR reads anew with MiXCR; each CDR3 protein has one entry. The repertoire includes roughly 570,000 distinct CDR3 sequences, around 14% of them detected once, and less than 9.5% sits in the top ten. The sequencing input was blood. These receptor sequences come from a woman aged 25 to 39 with Graves' hyperthyroidism. Both conserved end residues are part of each CDR3. D genes are given only for firm matches. Size values are once, few and many counts, or a class for expanded clones, and some rows have none.

D,J,V,size,DNA,CDR3
.,TRBJ2-1,TRBV15,.,TGTGCCACCAGCCGCCTGGGGAGCTCCTACAATGAGCAGTTCTTC,CATSRLGSSYNEQFF
TRBD2,TRBJ2-1,TRBV20-1,many,TGCAGTGCTAGAGAAGACTTACCAGGGACTAGCGGGAGGCGAAGCTCCTACAATGAGCAGTTCTTC,CSAREDLPGTSGRRSSYNEQFF
TRBD1,TRBJ1-1,TRBV7-2,many,TGTGCCAGCAGCTTAAGAGGGGGCCGGAACACTGAAGCTTTCTTT,CASSLRGGRNTEAFF
.,TRBJ2-2,TRBV7-9,few,TGTGCCAGCAGCCCGCCTCGGGGCGGGGTTAACACCGGGGAGCTGTTTTTT,CASSPPRGGVNTGELFF
TRBD1,TRBJ2-3,TRBV5-4,.,TGTGCCAGCAGATCAACCGGGACAGGGATAGATACGCAGTATTTT,CASRSTGTGIDTQYF
.,TRBJ2-1,TRBV20-1,many,TGCAGTGCCATAGGGGGACCCGATGAGCAGTTCTTC,CSAIGGPDEQFF
.,TRBJ2-3,TRBV6-6,many,TGTGCCAGCAGTTACTCGGCGGCCACAGATACGCAGTATTTT,CASSYSAATDTQYF
TRBD1,TRBJ1-5,TRBV27,many,TGTGCCAGCAGTCGCGGGACAGATAGCAATCAGCCCCAGCATTTT,CASSRGTDSNQPQHF
TRBD2,TRBJ2-7,TRBV6-1,few,TGTGCCAGCAGTCGCTCCGGGGCAGCGGGAGTAGGTGAGCAGTACTTC,CASSRSGAAGVGEQYF
TRBD1,TRBJ2-5,TRBV3-1,many,TGTGCCAGCAGCACGGGGACAGGGAGCGGTGCTGAGACCCAGTACTTC,CASSTGTGSGAETQYF
.,TRBJ1-3,TRBV15,.,TGTGCCACCAAATTTGGGGGAAGGGGAAACACCATATATTTT,CATKFGGRGNTIYF
.,TRBJ2-1,TRBV12-3/TRBV12-4,many,TGTGCCAGCAGTTTGGAATACGCGAAACCTCCCGGTGTCAATGAGCAGTTCTTC,CASSLEYAKPPGVNEQFF
.,TRBJ2-1,TRBV6-6,many,TGTGCCAGCAGTTACTCCCCAAGGGTCGGGGCTAACAATGAGCAGTTCTTC,CASSYSPRVGANNEQFF
.,TRBJ2-7,TRBV6-1,many,TGTGCCAGCAGCGTTCGGTGGGGGGGGGCTGACTACGAGCAGTACTTC,CASSVRWGGADYEQYF
.,TRBJ2-7,TRBV9,few,TGTGCCAGCAGCGTAGGGCCCAAGTATAGCGAGCAGTACTTC,CASSVGPKYSEQYF
TRBD2,TRBJ2-3,TRBV7-6,.,TGTGCCAGCAGAAGACTAGCGGGAGAAGGAGCAGATACGCAGTATTTT,CASRRLAGEGADTQYF
.,TRBJ2-1,TRBV19,many,TGTGCCAGTAGTAAACTAGGACAGAATATAGGCAATGAGCAGTTCTTC,CASSKLGQNIGNEQFF
.,TRBJ1-6,TRBV6-1,many,TGTGCCAGCAGTGAAACTCGGCTAAATTCACCCCTCCACTTT,CASSETRLNSPLHF
TRBD1,TRBJ2-1,TRBV6-1,many,TGTGCCAGCAGTGAAGACGTAGGGACAGGGTACTACAATGAGCAGTTCTTC,CASSEDVGTGYYNEQFF
.,TRBJ1-6,TRBV25-1,.,TGTGCCAGCAGTGAATTGGGTAGAAATTCACCCCTCCACTTT,CASSELGRNSPLHF